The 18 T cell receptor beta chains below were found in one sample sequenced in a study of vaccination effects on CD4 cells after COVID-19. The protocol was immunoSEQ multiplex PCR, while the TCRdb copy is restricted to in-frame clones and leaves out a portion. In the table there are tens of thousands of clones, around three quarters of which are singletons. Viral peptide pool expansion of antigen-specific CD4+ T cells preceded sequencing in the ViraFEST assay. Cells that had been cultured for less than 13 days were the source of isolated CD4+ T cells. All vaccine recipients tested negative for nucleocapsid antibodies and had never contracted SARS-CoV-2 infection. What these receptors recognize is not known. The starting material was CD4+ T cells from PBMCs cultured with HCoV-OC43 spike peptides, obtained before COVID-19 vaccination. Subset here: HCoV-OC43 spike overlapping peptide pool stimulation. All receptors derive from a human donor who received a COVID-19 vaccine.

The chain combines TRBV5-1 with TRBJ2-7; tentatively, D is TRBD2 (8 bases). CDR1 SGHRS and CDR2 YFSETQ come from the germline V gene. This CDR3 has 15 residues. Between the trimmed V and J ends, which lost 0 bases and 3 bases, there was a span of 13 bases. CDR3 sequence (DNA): TGCGCCAGCAGCTTGGACGGGAGGGGGCTCTACGAGCAGTACTTC. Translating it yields CASSLDGRGLYEQYF.

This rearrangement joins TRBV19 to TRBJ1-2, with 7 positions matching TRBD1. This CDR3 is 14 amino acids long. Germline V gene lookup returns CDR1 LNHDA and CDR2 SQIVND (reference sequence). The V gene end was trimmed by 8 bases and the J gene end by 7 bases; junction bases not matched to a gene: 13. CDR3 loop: CASSPGQMVPGYTF. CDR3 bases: TGTGCCAGTTCCCCGGGACAGATGGTTCCTGGCTACACCTTC.

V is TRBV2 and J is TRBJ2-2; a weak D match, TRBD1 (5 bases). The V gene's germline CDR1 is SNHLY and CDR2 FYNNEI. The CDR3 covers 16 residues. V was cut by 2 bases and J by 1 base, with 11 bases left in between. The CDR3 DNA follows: TGTGCCAGCAGTGAAATAGGGGCAGGGAACACCGGGGAGCTGTTTTTT. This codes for CASSEIGAGNTGELFF. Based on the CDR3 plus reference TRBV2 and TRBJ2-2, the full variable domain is EPEVTQTPSHQVTQMGQEVILRCVPISNHLYFYWYRQILGQKVEFLVSFYNNEISEKSEIFDDQFSVERPDGSNFTLKIRSTKLEDSAMYFCASSEIGAGNTGELFFGEGSRLTVL.

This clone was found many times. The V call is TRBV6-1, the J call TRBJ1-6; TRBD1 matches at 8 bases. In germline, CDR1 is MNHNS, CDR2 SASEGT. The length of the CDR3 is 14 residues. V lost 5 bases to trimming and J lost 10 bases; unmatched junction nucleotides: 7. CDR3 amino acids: CASSSGQGGSPLHF. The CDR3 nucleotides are TGTGCCAGCAGTTCCGGACAGGGAGGGTCACCCCTCCACTTT.

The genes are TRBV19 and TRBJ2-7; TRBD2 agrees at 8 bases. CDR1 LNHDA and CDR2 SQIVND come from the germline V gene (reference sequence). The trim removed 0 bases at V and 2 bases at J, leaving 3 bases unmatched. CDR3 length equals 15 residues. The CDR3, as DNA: TGTGCCAGTAGTATAGAAGCGGGAGCGGCCTACGAGCAGTACTTC. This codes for CASSIEAGAAYEQYF.

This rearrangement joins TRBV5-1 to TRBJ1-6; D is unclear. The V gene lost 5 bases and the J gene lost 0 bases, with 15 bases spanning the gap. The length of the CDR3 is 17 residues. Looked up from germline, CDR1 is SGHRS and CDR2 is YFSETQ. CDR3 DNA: TGCGCCAGCAGGCTGACATATCTTAGCTCCTATAATTCACCCCTCCACTTT. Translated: CASRLTYLSSYNSPLHF.

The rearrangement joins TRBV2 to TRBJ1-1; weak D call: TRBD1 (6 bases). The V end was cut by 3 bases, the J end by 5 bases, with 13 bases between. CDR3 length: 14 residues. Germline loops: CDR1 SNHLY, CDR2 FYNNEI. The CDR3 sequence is CASSEVRGATEAFF. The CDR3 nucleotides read TGTGCCAGCAGTGAGGTTAGGGGGGCAACTGAAGCTTTCTTT.

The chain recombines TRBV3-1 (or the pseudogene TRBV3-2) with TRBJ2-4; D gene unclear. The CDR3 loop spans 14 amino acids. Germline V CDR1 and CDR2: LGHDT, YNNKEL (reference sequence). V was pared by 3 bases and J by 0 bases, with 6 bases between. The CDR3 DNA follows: TGTGCCAGCAGCCAGGGATCAGCCAAAAACATTCAGTACTTC. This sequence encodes CASSQGSAKNIQYF.

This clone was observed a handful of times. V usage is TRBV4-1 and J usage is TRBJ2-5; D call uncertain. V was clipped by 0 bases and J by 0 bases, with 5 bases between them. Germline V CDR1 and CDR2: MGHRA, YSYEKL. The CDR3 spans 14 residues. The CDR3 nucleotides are TGCGCCAGCAGCCAAGAAAGTTACCAAGAGACCCAGTACTTC. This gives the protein CASSQESYQETQYF.

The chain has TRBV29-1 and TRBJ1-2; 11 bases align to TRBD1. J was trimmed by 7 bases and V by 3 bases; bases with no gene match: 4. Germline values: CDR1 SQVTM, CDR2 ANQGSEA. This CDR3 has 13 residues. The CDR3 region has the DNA TGCAGCGTTGACGGACAGGGGGCAGGTGGCTACACCTTC. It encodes CSVDGQGAGGYTF.

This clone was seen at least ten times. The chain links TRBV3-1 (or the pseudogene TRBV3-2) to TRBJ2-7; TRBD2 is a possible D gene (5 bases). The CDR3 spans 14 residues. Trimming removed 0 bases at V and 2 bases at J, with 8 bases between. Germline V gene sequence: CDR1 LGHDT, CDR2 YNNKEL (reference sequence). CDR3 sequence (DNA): TGTGCCAGCAGCCAAGATTTCGGGGCCTACGAGCAGTACTTC. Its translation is CASSQDFGAYEQYF.

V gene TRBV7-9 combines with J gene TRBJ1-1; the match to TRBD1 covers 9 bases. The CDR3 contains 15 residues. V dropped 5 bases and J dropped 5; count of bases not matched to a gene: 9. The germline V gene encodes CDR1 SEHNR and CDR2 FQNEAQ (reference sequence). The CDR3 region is CASSISGQGRTEAFF. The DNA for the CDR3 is TGTGCCAGCAGCATTTCAGGACAGGGGCGGACTGAAGCTTTCTTT.

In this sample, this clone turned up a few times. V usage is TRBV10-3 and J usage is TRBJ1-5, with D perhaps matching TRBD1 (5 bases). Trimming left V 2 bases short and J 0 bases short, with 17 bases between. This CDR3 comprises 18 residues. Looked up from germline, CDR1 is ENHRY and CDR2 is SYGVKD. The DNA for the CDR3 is TGTGCCATCAGTGAGAGGGGCTGGACTAGACATAGCAATCAGCCCCAGCATTTT. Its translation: CAISERGWTRHSNQPQHF.

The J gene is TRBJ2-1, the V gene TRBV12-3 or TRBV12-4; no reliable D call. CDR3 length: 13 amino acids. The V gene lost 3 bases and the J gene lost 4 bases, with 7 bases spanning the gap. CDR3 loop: CASSLTPYNEQFF. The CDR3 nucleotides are TGTGCCAGCAGTTTGACGCCTTACAATGAGCAGTTCTTC.

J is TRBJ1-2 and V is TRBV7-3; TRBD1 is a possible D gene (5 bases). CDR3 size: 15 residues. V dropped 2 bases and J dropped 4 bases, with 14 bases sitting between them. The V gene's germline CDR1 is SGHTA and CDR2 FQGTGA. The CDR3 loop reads CASSLGTGIGYGYTF. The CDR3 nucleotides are TGTGCCAGCAGCTTAGGGACCGGAATTGGCTATGGCTACACCTTC.

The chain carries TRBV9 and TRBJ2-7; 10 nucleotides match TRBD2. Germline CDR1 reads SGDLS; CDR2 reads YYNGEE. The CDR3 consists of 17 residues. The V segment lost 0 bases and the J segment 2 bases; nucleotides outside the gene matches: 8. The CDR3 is CASSVGASGRGAYEQYF. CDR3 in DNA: TGTGCCAGCAGCGTAGGGGCTAGCGGGAGAGGGGCCTACGAGCAGTACTTC.

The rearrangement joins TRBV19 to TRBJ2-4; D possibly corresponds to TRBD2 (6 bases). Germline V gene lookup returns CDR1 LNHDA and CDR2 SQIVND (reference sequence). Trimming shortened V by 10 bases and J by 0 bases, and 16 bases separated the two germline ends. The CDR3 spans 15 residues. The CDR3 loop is CATGPGRKAKNIQYF. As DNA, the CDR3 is TGTGCCACCGGGCCGGGGAGGAAAGCCAAAAACATTCAGTACTTC.

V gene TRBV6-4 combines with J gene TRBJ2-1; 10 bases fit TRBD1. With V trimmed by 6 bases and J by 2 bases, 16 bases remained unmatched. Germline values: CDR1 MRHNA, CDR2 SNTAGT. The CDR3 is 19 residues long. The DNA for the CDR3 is TGTGCCAGCAGGGTCCGGGACAGGGGACACTCCCTCCCCTACAATGAGCAGTTCTTC. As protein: CASRVRDRGHSLPYNEQFF.